This TCR beta chain stems from a study of OX40 agonist ivuxolimab in advanced cancers. For the study at large: One hepatocellular carcinoma and a couple of cutaneous melanoma patients partially responded.

This clone was seen just once. Excluded were patients having autoimmune disease history or systemic immunosuppression. Libraries were prepared by immunoSEQ multiplex PCR; TCRdb keeps only in-frame clonotypes and omits some of them. The data contain approximately 61,000 clones, about 88% of them singletons. This specimen was CD4+ or CD8+ T cells sorted from blood, taken in a trial of the OX40 agonist ivuxolimab. The receptor comes from an adult with an advanced solid tumor such as melanoma, head and neck, liver or kidney cancer.

CDR3 sequence reads: CASSFLAQDSYEQYF. In nucleotides, the CDR3 is TGTGCCAGCAGCTTTCTGGCACAGGACTCCTACGAGCAGTACTTC. The genes are TRBV7-8 and TRBJ2-7; perhaps TRBD1 as D (5 bases). Between the trimmed V and J ends, which lost 3 bases and 0 bases, there was a span of 12 bases. Per the germline V gene, CDR1 is SGHVS and CDR2 is FQNEAQ. The CDR3 runs 15 residues.